This TCR beta chain came from a study of cytomegalovirus exposure and HLA in healthy donors (dated 2017 in TCRdb). At the level of the whole study: The 670 or so repertoires of the first cohort and the roughly 110 validation repertoires were produced on the same platform, according to a later analysis. To predict cytomegalovirus infection status, the study brought together high-throughput TCR immunosequencing, statistical association of individual TCRs with disease status, and machine learning. Along with the roughly 700-subject first cohort, a separate validation cohort of around 120 different subjects was used. The study was designed to test whether signatures of past pathogen exposure could be identified by cataloging public T cell receptors.

Libraries were built with the immunoSEQ multiplex PCR assay. Per the original workflow: A statistical classification framework was built to diagnose cytomegalovirus status from the catalog of TCR beta chain sequences. TCRdb carries this immuneACCESS record with in-frame sequences only. Its versions omit some clonotypes, under half of them owing to an unresolved V gene in the studies checked, with the rest unexplained. V, J and clone size were drawn from that table, and D and trimming were deduced from the DNA. The sample profile shows more than 200,000 clones; less than 95% of them were found once. Jointly, the top ten make up 3% to 3.5% of the sample. The donors belonged to the validation cohort of approximately 130 subjects, which was separate from the roughly 700-subject first cohort. Inclusive of the bounding cysteine and phenylalanine, the CDR3 is 19 residues long. Here the CDR3 DNA is all that survives: 57 bases in frame from base 1. CDR1 and CDR2 (MNHEY, SMNVEV) derive from the germline V gene (reference sequence). Ends trimmed: V by 2 bases, J by 2 bases; bases unmatched to a gene: 10.

To note about this clone: Its antigen specificity is not known. No much larger clone exists at a distance of one base, and base qualities are not known.

Summary of the overall study and its limitations: The study gave a list of about 160 TCR beta chains associated with cytomegalovirus. While some public TCRs were present in many individuals, most TCR sequences turned up only very rarely across donors. A few of the identified cytomegalovirus-associated TCR beta chains were confirmed in vitro to be specific for cytomegalovirus antigens. A later analysis lacked HLA typing for the validation cohort, so it scored co-occurrence in that cohort across all 120 or so repertoires. Cytomegalovirus status was reported to be diagnosed by the classifier with high specificity and sensitivity in both the original and validation cohorts. According to the authors, the approach could potentially be generalized to other disease states and immunological phenotypes. In a later analysis, TCRs clustered in the first cohort were found to also tend to co-occur in the approximately 110 validation repertoires, with approximately 95% of cluster scores above 0.

The source is a woman aged 25 to 39 in good health and CMV-seronegative. The sample comprised PBMCs. The receptor chain draws on TRBV27 and TRBJ2-1; 12 nucleotides in the junction match TRBD2. Here is the DNA: TGTGCCAGCAGTTTACTCCCGCTGACTAGCGGGAGTACCTACAATGAGCAGTTCTTC. Its translation reads: CASSLLPLTSGSTYNEQFF.